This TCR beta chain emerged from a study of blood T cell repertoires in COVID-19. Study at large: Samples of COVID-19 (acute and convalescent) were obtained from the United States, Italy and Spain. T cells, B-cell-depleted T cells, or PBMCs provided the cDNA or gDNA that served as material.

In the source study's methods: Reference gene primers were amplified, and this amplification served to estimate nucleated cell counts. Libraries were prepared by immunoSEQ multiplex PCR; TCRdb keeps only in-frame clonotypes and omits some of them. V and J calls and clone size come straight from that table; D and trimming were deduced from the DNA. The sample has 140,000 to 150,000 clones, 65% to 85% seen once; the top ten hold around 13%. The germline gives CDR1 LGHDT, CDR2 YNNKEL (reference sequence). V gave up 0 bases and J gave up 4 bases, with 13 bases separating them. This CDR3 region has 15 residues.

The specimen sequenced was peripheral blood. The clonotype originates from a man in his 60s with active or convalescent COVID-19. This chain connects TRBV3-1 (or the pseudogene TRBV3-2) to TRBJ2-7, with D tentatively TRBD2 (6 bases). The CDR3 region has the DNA TGTGCCAGCAGCCAAGATCCGGGGGTAATTTACGAGCAGTACTTC. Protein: CASSQDPGVIYEQYF.